One and the same sample provided the 17 T cell receptor beta chains below, sequenced in a study of STAT5B mutations in CD4+ large granular lymphocyte leukemia. Produced via immunoSEQ multiplex PCR; TCRdb's table is partial and in-frame only. The sample has about 23,000 clones; around 76% are singletons. The sample comprised CD4+ T cells from blood buffy coats. These receptors originate from a human donor in good health.

The chain is built from TRBV30 and TRBJ2-5; D is undetermined. CDR1 and CDR2 (germline): GTSNPN, SVGIG (reference sequence). This CDR3 has 13 amino acids. Trimming pared 1 base from V and 5 bases from J, leaving 11 bases between. CDR3 sequence reads: CAWSARVRETQYF. The DNA for the CDR3 is TGTGCCTGGAGTGCGCGAGTCAGGGAGACCCAGTACTTC.

This chain uses TRBV30 with TRBJ2-1; weak D call: TRBD1 (6 bases). Germline loops: CDR1 GTSNPN, CDR2 SVGIG (reference sequence). The CDR3 sequence is 14 residues long. With 4 bases removed from V and 7 bases from J, the gap between germline ends came to 17 bases. CDR3 nucleotides: TGTGCCTGGAACGGGCAGGGGCTTGGGAATGAGCAGTTCTTC. It translates to CAWNGQGLGNEQFF.

This rearrangement joins TRBV29-1 to TRBJ2-5; the D is unclear. The ends were cut back, 4 bases at V and 1 base at J, with 4 bases in the middle. The CDR3 is made up of 11 amino acids. The germline CDR1 and CDR2 sequences are SQVTM and ANQGSEA. Here the CDR3 reads CSVALQETQYF. In DNA form, the CDR3 reads TGCAGCGTTGCCCTCCAAGAGACCCAGTACTTC.

The genes are TRBV7-9 and TRBJ2-3; D gene ambiguous. The CDR3 has 16 amino acids. Trimming removed 7 bases from V and 1 base from J, with 18 bases in between. CDR1 is SEHNR, CDR2 FQNEAQ, per germline (reference sequence). CDR3 sequence reads: CASTTLGVFGTDTQYF. The CDR3 coding sequence is TGTGCCAGCACCACCTTAGGCGTGTTTGGCACAGATACGCAGTATTTT.

This chain connects TRBV2 to TRBJ2-1, with D possibly called TRBD1 or TRBD2 (5 bases each). There are 14 residues in the CDR3. Germline CDR1 reads SNHLY; CDR2 reads FYNNEI. The germline V and J ends were trimmed by 4 bases and 10 bases, with 17 bases remaining between them. The CDR3 DNA is TGTGCCAGCAGTGCTATTCCGGGACCATCGGAGCAGTTCTTC. It yields the protein CASSAIPGPSEQFF. The full variable domain, its missing parts supplied by reference TRBV2 and TRBJ2-1, is EPEVTQTPSHQVTQMGQEVILRCVPISNHLYFYWYRQILGQKVEFLVSFYNNEISEKSEIFDDQFSVERPDGSNFTLKIRSTKLEDSAMYFCASSAIPGPSEQFFGPGTRLTVL.

J is TRBJ1-2 and V is TRBV6-5; D unclear. The CDR3 spans 11 residues. The V gene lost 6 bases and the J gene lost 7 bases, with 9 bases spanning the gap. The germline gives CDR1 MNHEY, CDR2 SVGAGI. The CDR3 loop is CASSEMGGYTF. Written as DNA, the CDR3 is TGTGCCAGCAGCGAAATGGGTGGCTACACCTTC.

The genes are TRBV11-3 and TRBJ2-1; 9 nucleotides line up with TRBD2. CDR1 SGHNT and CDR2 YENEEA come from the germline V gene. The V gene end was trimmed by 1 base and the J gene end by 7 bases; junction bases not matched to a gene: 11. This CDR3 has 17 residues. The CDR3 sequence: CASSLGGGRAGKNEQFF. For the CDR3, the DNA is TGTGCCAGCAGCTTAGGTGGCGGGAGGGCCGGGAAGAATGAGCAGTTCTTC. Combining the CDR3 with reference TRBV11-3 and TRBJ2-1 gives the whole variable domain EAGVVQSPRYKIIEKKQPVAFWCNPISGHNTLYWYLQNLGQGPELLIRYENEEAVDDSQLPKDRFSAERLKGVDSTLKIQPAELGDSAVYLCASSLGGGRAGKNEQFFGPGTRLTVL.

This chain joins TRBV7-2 and TRBJ1-4, with D perhaps matching TRBD1 (5 bases). Deletions cut 2 bases from V and 1 base from J, with 8 bases between. Germline CDR1 reads SGHTA; CDR2 reads FQGNSA. The CDR3 spans 15 residues. The CDR3, as DNA: TGTGCCAGCAGCTTACGGGGCGGAACTAATGAAAAACTGTTTTTT. Translating it yields CASSLRGGTNEKLFF.

The genes are TRBV6-5 and TRBJ2-5, with TRBD2 matching over 9 bases. The CDR3 totals 15 residues. Looked up from germline, CDR1 is MNHEY and CDR2 is SVGAGI. J gave up 7 bases and V 2 bases, and 8 bases lay outside the gene matches. The CDR3 nucleotides read TGTGCCAGCAGTTACCACGCTAGCGGGGAAGGGACCCAGTACTTC. Its translation is CASSYHASGEGTQYF.

This clone came up once. The chain combines TRBV5-8 with TRBJ1-2; 8 bases agree with TRBD1. This CDR3 has 15 amino acids. The ends lost 4 bases at V and 4 bases at J; junction bases unmatched: 9. Germline values: CDR1 SGHTS, CDR2 YDEGEE. CDR3 region: CASSPGSQGAYGYTF. The CDR3 bases are TGTGCCAGCAGCCCCGGATCCCAGGGGGCCTATGGCTACACCTTC. The whole variable domain, remainder taken from reference TRBV5-8 and TRBJ1-2, is EAGVTQSPTHLIKTRGQQATLRCSPISGHTSVYWYQQALGLGLQFLLWYDEGEERNRGNFPPRFSGRQFPNYSSELNVNALELEDSALYLCASSPGSQGAYGYTFGSGTRLTVV.

The gene calls are TRBV30 and TRBJ2-3; 7 bases are a match to TRBD1. J gave up 3 bases and V 4 bases, and 10 bases lay outside the gene matches. Germline V CDR1 and CDR2: GTSNPN, SVGIG (reference sequence). The CDR3 totals 15 residues. CDR3 amino acids: CAWTKQGLMTDTQYF. The DNA of the CDR3 is TGTGCCTGGACGAAACAGGGGCTCATGACAGATACGCAGTATTTT. Together with reference TRBV30 and TRBJ2-3, the CDR3 gives the full variable domain: SQTIHQWPATLVQPVGSPLSLECTVEGTSNPNLYWYRQAAGRGLQLLFYSVGIGQISSEVPQNLSASRPQDRQFILSSKKLLLSDSGFYLCAWTKQGLMTDTQYFGPGTRLTVL.

The chain links TRBV5-4 to TRBJ1-1, with D possibly TRBD1 on 6 matching bases. Trimming stripped 4 bases from V and 7 bases from J, with 11 bases between. This CDR3 comprises 12 residues. Germline V CDR1 and CDR2: SGHNT, YYREEE (reference sequence). In DNA form, the CDR3 reads TGTGCCAGCAGCCGGACAGATTTTGAAGCTTTCTTT. Translating gives CASSRTDFEAFF.

The chain is built from TRBV7-9 and TRBJ2-2; 7 bases align to TRBD2. Trimming at V came to 2 bases and at J to 0 bases, leaving 12 bases not matched to a gene. This CDR3 comprises 19 residues. Germline V gene data show CDR1 as SEHNR and CDR2 as FQNEAQ (reference sequence). The CDR3 DNA is TGTGCCAGCAGCTTACTTAGGACTAGAGCGGGAACGAACACCGGGGAGCTGTTTTTT. As protein: CASSLLRTRAGTNTGELFF.

The chain links TRBV27 to TRBJ1-5; the D is unclear. Germline V gene lookup returns CDR1 MNHEY and CDR2 SMNVEV (reference sequence). Trimming pared 6 bases from V and 1 base from J, leaving 10 bases between. This CDR3 region has 14 residues. CDR3 protein: CASSRAGSNQPQHF. The CDR3 nucleotides read TGTGCCAGCAGCCGGGCGGGGAGCAATCAGCCCCAGCATTTT.

The chain uses TRBV7-7 and TRBJ2-1; the D is unclear. The CDR3 consists of 13 residues. CDR1 and CDR2 (germline): SSHAT, FNYEAQ (reference sequence). V was cut by 5 bases and J by 11 bases, with 16 bases left in between. The CDR3 DNA reads TGTGCCAGCAGCCGCCAGGCAGGTTCTCAGCAGTTCTTC. This encodes CASSRQAGSQQFF.

On this clone itself: One junction end does not reproduce the germline sequence, and a read error may be involved. The V call is TRBV28, the J call TRBJ2-7; D not certain. Germline CDR1 MDHEN, CDR2 SYDVKM. This CDR3 has 11 amino acids. This CDR3 is CTSSAPYEQYF. The CDR3 nucleotides read TGTACCAGCAGTGCGCCCTACGAGCAGTACTTC. The full variable domain, completed using reference TRBV28 and TRBJ2-7, is DVKVTQSSRYLVKRTGEKVFLECVQDMDHENMFWYRQDPGLGLRLIYFSYDVKMKEKGDIPEGYSVSREKKERFSLILESASTNQTSMYLCTSSAPYEQYFGPGTRLTVT.

This clone was found once. This sequence joins TRBV25-1 and TRBJ2-5; TRBD2 is a possible D gene (5 bases). Germline V lookup: CDR1 MGHDK, CDR2 SYGVNS. The CDR3 totals 16 residues. V was trimmed by 6 bases and J by 4 bases, leaving 21 bases between them. CDR3 nucleotide sequence: TGTGCCAGCAGCCTGAGGGTATTAGGACCGGGAGAGACCCAGTACTTC. Translation: CASSLRVLGPGETQYF.